Sequencing of this TCR beta chain was carried out in a study of shared clonotypes between healthy human individuals. About the research overall: Aged between 18 and 49, the donors were a couple of women and a few men.

This clone was detected only once. What it recognizes is unknown. Study-wide results and caveats: Large sequencing depth failed to make sorted-subset sequencing complete, rarefaction showed. Compared with memory subsets, naive subsets generally had larger estimated richness.

The assay used deep level. Repertoires were generated with immunoSEQ multiplex PCR, while TCRdb's copy carries only in-frame clones and drops some. The top ten clones hold approximately 0.5% of a sample with more than 1 million clones, roughly 74% of them seen once. The CDR3 is 16 amino acids. Germline-derived CDR1 and CDR2 are SGDLS and YYNGEE. V lost 4 bases, J lost 1 base, and 17 bases lay in between. The clonotype was recovered from a man aged 18 to 29 in good health. Some clones in this sample may be carry-over from other donors' samples. The chain links TRBV9 to TRBJ1-2; no clear D. The sequenced material came from memory CD4+ T cells from PBMCs. Regarding subset: CD45RA-negative fraction. The CDR3, as DNA: TGTGCCAGCAGCCCAGAAGCTTACGGGATTAACTATGGCTACACCTTC. As protein: CASSPEAYGINYGYTF.